This paragraph reports one TCR beta chain. The germline V gene has CDR1 LGHNA and CDR2 YNFKEQ. Trimming took 2 bases from V and 0 from J, leaving 7 bases between them. This CDR3 comprises 15 residues. This entry comes from a study of Tregs in tolerant kidney transplant recipients. Using immunoSEQ multiplex PCR, the repertoire was profiled, and TCRdb retains in-frame clones only, with some absent. The sample records under 95,000 clones, 91% being singletons. This chain uses TRBV4-2 with TRBJ1-4; no definite D call. This receptor was obtained from a human donor who received a combined kidney and bone marrow transplant. This sample comprised Tregs from blood, obtained before the transplant. The CDR3, as DNA: TGTGCCAGCAGCCAAATGACAACAACTAATGAAAAACTGTTTTTT. Amino acid sequence: CASSQMTTTNEKLFF.